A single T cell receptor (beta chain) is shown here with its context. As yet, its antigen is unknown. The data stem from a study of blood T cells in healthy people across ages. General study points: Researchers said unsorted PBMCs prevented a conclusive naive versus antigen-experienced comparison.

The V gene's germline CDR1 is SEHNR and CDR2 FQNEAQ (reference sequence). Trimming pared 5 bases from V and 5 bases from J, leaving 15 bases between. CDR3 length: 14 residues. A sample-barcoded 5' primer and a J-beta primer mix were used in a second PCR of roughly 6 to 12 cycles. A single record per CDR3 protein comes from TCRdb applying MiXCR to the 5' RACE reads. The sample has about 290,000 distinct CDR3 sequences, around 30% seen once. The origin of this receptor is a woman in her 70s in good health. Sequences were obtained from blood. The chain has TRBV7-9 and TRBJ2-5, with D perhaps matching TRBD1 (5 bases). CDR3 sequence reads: CASSLQGRAETQYF. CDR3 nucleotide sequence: TGTGCCAGCAGCCTGCAGGGCCGCGCGGAGACCCAGTACTTC. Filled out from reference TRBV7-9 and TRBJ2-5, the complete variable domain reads DTGVSQNPRHKITKRGQNVTFRCDPISEHNRLYWYRQTLGQGPEFLTYFQNEAQLEKSRLLSDRFSAERPKGSFSTLEIQRTEQGDSAMYLCASSLQGRAETQYFGPGTRLLVL.